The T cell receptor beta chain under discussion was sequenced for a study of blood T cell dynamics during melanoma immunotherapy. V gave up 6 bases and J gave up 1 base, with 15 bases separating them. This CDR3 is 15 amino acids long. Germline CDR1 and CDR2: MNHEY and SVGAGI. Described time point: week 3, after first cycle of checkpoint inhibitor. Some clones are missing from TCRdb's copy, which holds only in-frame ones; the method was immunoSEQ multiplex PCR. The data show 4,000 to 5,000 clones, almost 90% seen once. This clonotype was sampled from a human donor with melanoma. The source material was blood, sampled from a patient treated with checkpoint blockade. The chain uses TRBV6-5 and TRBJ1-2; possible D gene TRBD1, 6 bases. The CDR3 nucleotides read TGTGCCAGCAGCCTACAGGGTTCTCATAACTATGGCTACACCTTC. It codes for CASSLQGSHNYGYTF.